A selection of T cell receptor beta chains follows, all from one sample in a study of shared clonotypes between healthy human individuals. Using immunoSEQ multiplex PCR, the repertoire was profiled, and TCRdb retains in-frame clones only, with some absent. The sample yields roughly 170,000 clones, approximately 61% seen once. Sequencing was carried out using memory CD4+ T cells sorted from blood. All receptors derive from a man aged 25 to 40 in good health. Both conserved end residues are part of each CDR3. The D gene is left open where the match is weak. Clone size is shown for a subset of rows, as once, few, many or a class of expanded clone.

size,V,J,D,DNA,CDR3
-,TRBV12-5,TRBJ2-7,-,TGTGCTAGTGGTTTGGTAAGTAGTAAGGGTTCCAGTATCTACGAGCAGTACTTC,CASGLVSSKGSSIYEQYF
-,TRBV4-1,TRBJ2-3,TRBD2,TGCGCCAGCAGCCGGGGCGCGGGAGGGCGAGATACGCAGTATTTT,CASSRGAGGRDTQYF
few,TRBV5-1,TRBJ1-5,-,TGCGCCAGCAGACCGTCCACCGACAGGTCTCAGCCCCAGCATTTT,CASRPSTDRSQPQHF
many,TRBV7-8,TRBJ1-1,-,TGTGCCAGCAGCCAGAAATTACAGGGCGTAGCAGCTTTCTTT,CASSQKLQGVAAFF
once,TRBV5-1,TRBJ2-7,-,TGCGCCAGCAGCCCGGACGGATCCTACGAGCAGTACTTC,CASSPDGSYEQYF
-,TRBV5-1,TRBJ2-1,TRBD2,TGCGCCAGCAGCTTGGGACTAGCGGTCTACAATGAGCAGTTCTTC,CASSLGLAVYNEQFF
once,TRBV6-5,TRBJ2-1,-,TGTGCCAGCATCGAAGGCAAGGGTAAGAATGAGCAGTTCTTC,CASIEGKGKNEQFF
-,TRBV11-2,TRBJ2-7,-,TGTGCCAGCAGCTTAGGGTTCGGGAGCGGTTACGAGCAGTACTTC,CASSLGFGSGYEQYF
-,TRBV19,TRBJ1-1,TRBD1,TGTGCCAGTAGTATCCTAACAGGGGGCAGAGCTTTCTTT,CASSILTGGRAFF
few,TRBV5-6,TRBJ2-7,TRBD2,TGTGCCAGCAGCTCTCCGGGACTAGCCCCCTACGAGCAGTACTTC,CASSSPGLAPYEQYF
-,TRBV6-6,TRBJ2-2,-,TGTGCCAGCAGTTACGAGCTAATCACCGGGGAGCTGTTTTTT,CASSYELITGELFF
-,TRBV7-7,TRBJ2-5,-,TGTGCCAGCAGCTTCGCCAGCCAAGAGACCCAGTACTTC,CASSFASQETQYF
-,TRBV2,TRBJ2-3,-,TGTGCCAGCATTATGACCCGGAGCACAGATACGCAGTATTTT,CASIMTRSTDTQYF
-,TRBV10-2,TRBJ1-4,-,TGCGCCAGCAGGGACTCGTGGGACCAGGAAAAACTGTTTTTT,CASRDSWDQEKLFF
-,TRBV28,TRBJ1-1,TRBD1,TGTGCCAGCAGTCCCTCCGGGACAGGGATGAACACTGAAGCTTTCTTT,CASSPSGTGMNTEAFF
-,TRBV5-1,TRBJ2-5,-,TGCGCCAGCAGCTTGAGTCGTCCCGAGACCCAGTACTTC,CASSLSRPETQYF
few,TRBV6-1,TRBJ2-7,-,TGTGCCAGCAGTGAAGCGCTTCGAGGGGTCTACGAGCAGTACTTC,CASSEALRGVYEQYF
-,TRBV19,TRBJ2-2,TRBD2,TGTGCCACCGGGACTAGCGGGAGCGCCGGGGAGCTGTTTTTT,CATGTSGSAGELFF
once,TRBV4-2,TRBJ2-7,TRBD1,TGTGCCAGCAGCATATCCGGGACAGGGACCCACGAGCAGTACTTC,CASSISGTGTHEQYF
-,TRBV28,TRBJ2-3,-,TGTGCCAAACCCCCAGATACGCAGTATTTT,CAKPPDTQYF
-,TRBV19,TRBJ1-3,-,TGTGCCAGTAGTTGGCAGGGAGACTCTGGAAACACCATATATTTT,CASSWQGDSGNTIYF
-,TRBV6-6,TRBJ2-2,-,TGTGCCAGCAGTTTAGGACACAAGAACACCGGGGAGCTGTTTTTT,CASSLGHKNTGELFF
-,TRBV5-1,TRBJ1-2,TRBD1,TGCGCCAGCAGACCTCCGGGACAGGGAGGTGGCTACACCTTC,CASRPPGQGGGYTF
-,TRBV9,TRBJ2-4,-,TGTGCCAGCAGCGTCGGAACAGGGTTTGAAAACATTCAGTACTTC,CASSVGTGFENIQYF
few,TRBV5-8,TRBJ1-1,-,TGTGCCAGCAGCTCCCACGGGGGGGACACTGAAGCTTTCTTT,CASSSHGGDTEAFF
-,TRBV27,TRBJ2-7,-,TGTGCCACAGCTTCGGGAGCCTGGTCCTACGAGCAGTACTTC,CATASGAWSYEQYF
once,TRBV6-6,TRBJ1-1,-,TGTGCCAGCAGTTCACCCGACAGGAGTGCCACTGAAGCTTTCTTT,CASSSPDRSATEAFF
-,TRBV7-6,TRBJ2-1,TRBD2,TGTGCCAGCAGCTTAATACGGGAGGGCCTCAATGAGCAGTTCTTC,CASSLIREGLNEQFF
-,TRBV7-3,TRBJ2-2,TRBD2,TGTGCCAGCAGCAAAACATCAGCGGGGAAAGGGGAGCTGTTTTTT,CASSKTSAGKGELFF
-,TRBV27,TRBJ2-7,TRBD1,TGTGCCAGCAGTTCGGCTGGACAGGACAGCTACGAGCAGTACTTC,CASSSAGQDSYEQYF
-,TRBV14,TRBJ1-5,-,TGTGCCAGCAGCCAGACTCAGGGAGGAAATCAGCCCCAGCATTTT,CASSQTQGGNQPQHF
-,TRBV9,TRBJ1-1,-,TGTGCCAGCAGCGGGCAGGGCGCAGGGTCTATCACTGAAGCTTTCTTT,CASSGQGAGSITEAFF
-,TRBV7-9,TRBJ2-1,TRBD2,TGTGCCAGCAGCTTAGCAGCGGGAGCCTCCCACAATGAGCAGTTCTTC,CASSLAAGASHNEQFF
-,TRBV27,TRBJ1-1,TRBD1,TGTGCCAGCAGTTTATTACGAAGACAGGGTAATTTCACTGAAGCTTTCTTT,CASSLLRRQGNFTEAFF
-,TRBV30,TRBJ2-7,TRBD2,TGTGCCTGGAGTGTACGGGGACTAGGCGAGCAGTACTTC,CAWSVRGLGEQYF
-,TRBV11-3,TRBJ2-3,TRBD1,TGTGCCAGCAGCTTAGGGGGACAGGGGAACACAGATACGCAGTATTTT,CASSLGGQGNTDTQYF
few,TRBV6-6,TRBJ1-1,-,TGTGCCAGCAGCCAGGGACTTGGAGCTTTCTTT,CASSQGLGAFF
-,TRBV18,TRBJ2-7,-,TGTGCCAGCTCCCAAGGGGGGAGGTTGGTCGAGCAGTACTTC,CASSQGGRLVEQYF
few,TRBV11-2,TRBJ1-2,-,TGTGCCAGCAGCTCGAAGGGCTACTATGGCTACACCTTC,CASSSKGYYGYTF
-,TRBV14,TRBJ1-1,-,TGTGCCAGCAGCCAAGATCTAGGTAGTGAAGCTTTCTTT,CASSQDLGSEAFF
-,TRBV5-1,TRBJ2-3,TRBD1,TGCGCCAGCAGCCCATCTGGACAGGGAAGGACAGATACGCAGTATTTT,CASSPSGQGRTDTQYF
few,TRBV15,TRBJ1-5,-,TGTGCCACCAGCAGAGATTACGGGAACCTCCGCAATCAGCCCCAGCATTTT,CATSRDYGNLRNQPQHF
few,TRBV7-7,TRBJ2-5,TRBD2,TGTGCCAGCAGCTTATGGGGAGGGAGGGGTCAAGAGACCCAGTACTTC,CASSLWGGRGQETQYF
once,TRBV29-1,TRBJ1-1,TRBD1,TGCAGCGCTGGGGACAGGGGGTTTGCTTTCTTT,CSAGDRGFAFF
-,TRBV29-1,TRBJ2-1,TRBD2,TGCAGCGTGGCGGGGTTTAGCGGGAGGGGCGATGAGCAGTTCTTC,CSVAGFSGRGDEQFF
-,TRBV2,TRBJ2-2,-,TGTGCCAGCAGGTCAAGTGGGTATGGGACTAACACCGGGGAGCTGTTTTTT,CASRSSGYGTNTGELFF
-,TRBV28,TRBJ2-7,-,TGTGCCAGCAGCCGGACGGGGGATACCTACGAGCAGTACTTC,CASSRTGDTYEQYF
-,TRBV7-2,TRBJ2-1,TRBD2,TGTGCCAGCAGCTCCCTCGGAGCGGGAACCTACAATGAGCAGTTCTTC,CASSSLGAGTYNEQFF
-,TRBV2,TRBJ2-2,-,TGTGCCAGCAGTGAAGAGAGGGTGAGAGGGGAGCTGTTTTTT,CASSEERVRGELFF
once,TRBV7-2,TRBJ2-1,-,TGTGCCAGCAGCCCCGACCCTAGCCGCTCCTACAATGAGCAGTTCTTC,CASSPDPSRSYNEQFF